The 24 T cell receptor beta chains listed next were all sequenced from one sample in a study of blood T cell repertoires in COVID-19. TCRdb's copy holds only in-frame clones and misses some; the assay was immunoSEQ multiplex PCR. The sample contains 200,000 to 300,000 clones, roughly 86% of which appear only once. The sequencing sample was made of PBMCs or T cells enriched from blood (not recorded which). These TCRs come from a woman aged 45-59 years who had recovered from COVID-19.

This clone was observed once. The V and J genes are TRBV27 and TRBJ2-3; the match to TRBD2 covers 11 bases. CDR3 length: 16 amino acids. V trimming: 5 bases; J trimming: 3 bases; junction bases outside the gene matches: 7. Germline CDR1 is MNHEY and CDR2 is SMNVEV (reference sequence). The CDR3 nucleotides read TGTGCCAGCAGTAGTGGGACTAGCGGATATACAGATACGCAGTATTTT. Protein sequence: CASSSGTSGYTDTQYF.

The gene calls are TRBV4-3 and TRBJ2-3; 7 nucleotides align to TRBD2. Germline V CDR1 and CDR2: LGHNA, YSLEER. V was clipped by 4 bases and J by 0 bases; unmatched bases: 10. The CDR3 spans 17 residues. This chain's CDR3 is CASSPIGSSGSTDTQYF. The CDR3 DNA follows: TGCGCCAGCAGCCCCATCGGCTCTAGCGGCAGCACAGATACGCAGTATTTT.

This chain connects TRBV15 to TRBJ1-6, with 10 bases matching TRBD1. V dropped 6 bases and J dropped 7; count of bases not matched to a gene: 6. Germline-derived CDR1 and CDR2 are LNHNV and YYDKDF (reference sequence). The CDR3 totals 15 residues. The CDR3 sequence: CATRLDRGRNSPLHF. The CDR3 nucleotides are TGTGCCACCAGATTAGACAGGGGGCGAAATTCACCCCTCCACTTT.

The CDR3 nucleotides are TGTGCCAGCAGTTTCCCCCGACTAGCGGGAAGGGGGGAGCAGTTCTTC. It specifies CASSFPRLAGRGEQFF. This rearrangement joins TRBV28 to TRBJ2-1, with 11 bases aligning to TRBD2. This CDR3 is 16 amino acids long. CDR1 is MDHEN, CDR2 SYDVKM, per germline. V dropped 3 bases and J dropped 10; count of bases not matched to a gene: 11.

This chain links TRBV4-3 with TRBJ2-2, with 9 bases aligning to TRBD2. V lost 5 bases to trimming and J lost 5 bases; unmatched junction nucleotides: 6. Per germline, CDR1 LGHNA and CDR2 YSLEER. This CDR3 is 15 amino acids long. In nucleotides, the CDR3 is TGCGCCAGCAGCGCAGGACTAGCGCTAACCGGGGAGCTGTTTTTT. This sequence encodes CASSAGLALTGELFF.

The V call is TRBV15, the J call TRBJ2-1, with 9 bases fitting TRBD1. The CDR3 sequence is 15 residues long. The germline V gene encodes CDR1 LNHNV and CDR2 YYDKDF (reference sequence). V shed 3 bases, J shed 2 bases, and the junction held 2 bases outside the gene matches. CDR3 sequence (DNA): TGTGCCACCAGCAGTCGACAGGGGGCCTACAATGAGCAGTTCTTC. Residues: CATSSRQGAYNEQFF.

CDR3: CASSQRGIAGVGQYF. CDR3 coding DNA: TGCGCCAGCAGCCAAAGAGGGATAGCAGGGGTCGGGCAGTATTTT. The V call is TRBV4-1, the J call TRBJ2-3, with D possibly being TRBD1 (6 bases). V lost 2 bases and J lost 11, with 20 bases in between. The germline CDR1 and CDR2 sequences are MGHRA and YSYEKL. CDR3 length: 15 amino acids.

The V gene is TRBV6-5, the J gene TRBJ1-4, with D maybe TRBD1 (5 bases). CDR1 is MNHEY, CDR2 SVGAGI, per germline. The CDR3 sequence is 14 residues long. V gave up 6 bases and J gave up 8 bases, with 16 bases separating them. CDR3 DNA sequence: TGTGCCAGCAGGATCCAGGGAAAGGGAGAAAAACTGTTTTTT. Translation: CASRIQGKGEKLFF.

In the case of this clone: A much larger clonotype is one base distant, so this may be a read error. The rearrangement uses TRBV10-1 and TRBJ1-5; weak D call: TRBD1 (5 bases). This CDR3 comprises 10 residues. Per the germline V gene, CDR1 is WNHNN and CDR2 is SYGVQD (reference sequence). V lost 7 bases and J lost 9, with 7 bases in between. CDR3 sequence reads: CASTGRPQHF. The CDR3 DNA is TGCGCCAGCACAGGGCGGCCCCAGCATTTT.

This clone has only a few counts. The V and J genes are TRBV9 and TRBJ1-2; no clear D. Trimming cost V 5 bases and J 4 bases, with 9 bases left between them. The CDR3 covers 12 residues. From germline, CDR1 is SGDLS and CDR2 YYNGEE. This CDR3 reads CASRTQTYGYTF. Written as DNA, the CDR3 is TGTGCCAGCAGAACACAGACCTATGGCTACACCTTC.

The chain has TRBV27 and TRBJ2-1; 8 bases match TRBD2. The CDR3 contains 15 residues. Germline V gene lookup returns CDR1 MNHEY and CDR2 SMNVEV (reference sequence). Trimming cost V 3 bases and J 8 bases; bases outside gene matches: 9. CDR3 in amino acids: CASSLKLAGSHEQFF. Written as DNA, the CDR3 is TGTGCCAGCAGTTTGAAATTAGCGGGAAGTCATGAGCAGTTCTTC.

This clone was counted a single time. The chain uses TRBV3-1 (or the pseudogene TRBV3-2) and TRBJ2-7; 7 bases map to TRBD1. Germline CDR1 LGHDT, CDR2 YNNKEL (reference sequence). J was trimmed by 4 bases and V by 3 bases; bases with no gene match: 12. This CDR3 has 16 amino acids. CDR3 amino acids: CASSHASGQLKYEQYF. The CDR3 nucleotides read TGTGCCAGCAGCCATGCCTCGGGACAGCTAAAATACGAGCAGTACTTC.

This chain connects TRBV9 to TRBJ2-3, with D tentatively TRBD2 (6 bases). Germline CDR1 is SGDLS and CDR2 is YYNGEE. There are 15 residues in the CDR3. V gave up 3 bases and J gave up 3 bases, with 14 bases separating them. The CDR3 coding sequence is TGTGCCAGCAGCGAGGGACTTCTAAAGACAGATACGCAGTATTTT. This translates into CASSEGLLKTDTQYF. The full variable domain, its missing parts supplied by reference TRBV9 and TRBJ2-3, is DSGVTQTPKHLITATGQRVTLRCSPRSGDLSVYWYQQSLDQGLQFLIQYYNGEERAKGNILERFSAQQFPDLHSELNLSSLELGDSALYFCASSEGLLKTDTQYFGPGTRLTVL.

This chain links TRBV7-2 with TRBJ1-2; 8 bases match TRBD1. The ends lost 6 bases at V and 2 bases at J; junction bases unmatched: 2. CDR3 length: 13 amino acids. The germline V gene has CDR1 SGHTA and CDR2 FQGNSA. The chain's CDR3 is CASRYRGNYGYTF. The CDR3 coding sequence is TGTGCCAGCAGGTACAGGGGGAACTATGGCTACACCTTC.

The chain uses TRBV12-3 or TRBV12-4 and TRBJ1-4; 7 nucleotides agree with TRBD1. The CDR3 is 13 amino acids. V lost 8 bases, J lost 2 bases, and 2 bases stayed unmatched. CDR3 residues: CASSGGTNEKLFF. The CDR3 DNA sequence: TGTGCCAGCTCAGGGGGGACTAATGAAAAACTGTTTTTT.

Concerning this clone: The junction differs from germline at one of its ends, possibly a read error. This sequence joins TRBV19 and TRBJ1-3, with 7 bases lining up with TRBD1. The CDR3 has 14 amino acids. Germline lookup yields CDR1 LNHDA and CDR2 SQIVND (reference sequence). Here the CDR3 reads CVSTLRGPGNTIYF. The CDR3 DNA reads TGTGTCAGTACCCTGAGGGGGCCCGGAAACACCATATATTTT.

This clone was seen more than once but under ten times. The chain is built from TRBV18 and TRBJ2-2; possible D gene TRBD1, 6 bases. CDR1 and CDR2 (germline): KGHSH, LQKENI. Trimming took 4 bases from V and 0 from J, leaving 12 bases between them. This CDR3 comprises 16 residues. Here the CDR3 reads CASSLSTGTNTGELFF. The CDR3 DNA sequence: TGTGCCAGCTCACTATCGACAGGAACGAACACCGGGGAGCTGTTTTTT.

The CDR3 is CASSIPLGYGYTF. CDR3 coding DNA: TGTGCCAGTAGTATCCCCCTCGGCTATGGCTACACCTTC. The chain has TRBV19 and TRBJ1-2; D unclear. Per germline, CDR1 LNHDA and CDR2 SQIVND (reference sequence). This CDR3 spans 13 amino acids. V was shortened by 3 bases and J by 4 bases, with 9 bases between the two germline ends.

The chain joins TRBV9 to TRBJ2-3; TRBD1 agrees at 8 bases. V dropped 3 bases and J dropped 4; count of bases not matched to a gene: 7. This CDR3 contains 15 residues. Germline assignment: CDR1 SGDLS and CDR2 YYNGEE. The CDR3 DNA follows: TGTGCCAGCAGCGACCGGGACAGGATGCCAGATACGCAGTATTTT. Translated: CASSDRDRMPDTQYF.

This chain connects TRBV5-1 to TRBJ1-1; a weak D match, TRBD1 (6 bases). Looked up from germline, CDR1 is SGHRS and CDR2 is YFSETQ. V dropped 0 bases and J dropped 4 bases, with 10 bases sitting between them. The CDR3 length is 14 residues. The CDR3 region is CASSLEGGPTEAFF. DNA for the CDR3: TGCGCCAGCAGCTTGGAAGGGGGTCCCACTGAAGCTTTCTTT.

V and J are TRBV7-9 and TRBJ2-1; the match to TRBD2 covers 10 bases. The CDR3 contains 16 residues. The V gene end was trimmed by 5 bases and the J gene end by 4 bases; junction bases not matched to a gene: 8. Germline-derived CDR1 and CDR2 are SEHNR and FQNEAQ (reference sequence). CDR3 coding DNA: TGTGCCAGCAGCGGCCGGCTAGCGGGAGTTTACAATGAGCAGTTCTTC. It specifies CASSGRLAGVYNEQFF.

The rearrangement joins TRBV6-5 to TRBJ2-1, with D perhaps matching TRBD1 (5 bases). Trimming took off 0 bases at V and 5 bases at J, with 8 bases between the two ends. The CDR3 loop spans 14 amino acids. Germline-derived CDR1 and CDR2 are MNHEY and SVGAGI. CDR3 DNA sequence: TGTGCCAGCAGTTACTCGGCAGGGAACAATGAGCAGTTCTTC. It is translated as CASSYSAGNNEQFF.

The chain joins TRBV11-3 to TRBJ2-2, with 11 bases that match TRBD2. V lost 0 bases to trimming and J lost 8 bases; unmatched junction nucleotides: 8. CDR3 length: 17 residues. The germline V gene has CDR1 SGHNT and CDR2 YENEEA. In nucleotides, the CDR3 is TGTGCCAGCAGCTTAGATTCTAGCGGGGGGATAGTAGGGGAGCTGTTTTTT. Amino acid sequence: CASSLDSSGGIVGELFF.

This clone has more than one count but fewer than ten. The chain carries TRBV7-2 and TRBJ2-1; tentatively, D is TRBD2 (6 bases). Germline V gene data show CDR1 as SGHTA and CDR2 as FQGNSA. Trimming stripped 6 bases from V and 0 bases from J, with 18 bases between. The CDR3 has 17 amino acids. DNA of the CDR3: TGTGCCAGCAGACCTACGGGACTTTCCGGCTCCTACAATGAGCAGTTCTTC. Translation gives CASRPTGLSGSYNEQFF.